These T cell receptor beta chains were read from a single sample in a study of identical twins. Each CDR3 protein is one row after TCRdb ran MiXCR on the 5' RACE reads. Among hundreds of thousands of distinct CDR3 sequences listed, approximately 13% were seen once. The data were also submitted as part of a second study, on yellow fever vaccine responses in identical twins.

Sequencing used CD8+ T cells sorted from blood. Receptors originate from a woman between 18 and 30 years old in good health. Each CDR3 is given with its conserved first and last residue. The size of a clone is reported for some rows only, either as once, few or many, or as a class for expanded clones.

j_call,v_call,clone_size,cdr3_aa
TRBJ2-1,TRBV29-1,few,CSVEGGLKTYNEQFF
TRBJ2-4,TRBV4-1,.,CASSQVTPPLAEDGMLAKNIQYF
TRBJ2-7,TRBV12-3/TRBV12-4,few,CASSPVGLYEQYF
TRBJ2-1,TRBV28,.,CASSQSPGLAARNEQFF
TRBJ2-7,TRBV19,.,CASSVAGISYEQYF
TRBJ2-2,TRBV11-2,few,CASSLLAKNTGELFF
TRBJ2-4,TRBV7-8,.,CASSSERLNLAKNIQYF
TRBJ2-3,TRBV7-6,few,CASSRLLTDTQYF
TRBJ2-3,TRBV7-9,few,CASSHPRDRALDTQYF
TRBJ2-2,TRBV6-5,.,CASSYTGTGAYTGELFF
TRBJ1-4,TRBV21-1,few,CASSNQLMKNCFF
TRBJ2-3,TRBV27,.,CASSLHLAGQVTDTQYF
TRBJ2-1,TRBV24-1,many,CATSGTSGRGPYNEQFF
TRBJ2-1,TRBV12-3/TRBV12-4,few,CASSPNLAGGPKNEQFF
TRBJ2-3,TRBV15,.,CATSRGSGATDTQYF
TRBJ2-2,TRBV10-3,few,CAISVDRLSTGELFF
TRBJ2-7,TRBV11-2,.,CASSLERALTYEQYF
TRBJ2-3,TRBV12-3/TRBV12-4,many,CASSLYDKTDTQYF
TRBJ1-6,TRBV7-3,few,CASSLTLSFGTPLHF
TRBJ2-2,TRBV12-3/TRBV12-4,.,CASRLELWSTGELFF
TRBJ2-3,TRBV12-3/TRBV12-4,many,CASSPRTSGALTSTDTQYF
TRBJ2-7,TRBV20-1,.,CSARASGYEQYF
TRBJ2-7,TRBV9,once,CASSPGLAGKSSYEQYF
TRBJ2-1,TRBV27,.,CASGLGEQFF
TRBJ2-5,TRBV12-5,.,CASGLLVADQETQYF
TRBJ2-1,TRBV7-9,many,CATRGGVSFNEQFF
TRBJ2-1,TRBV7-8,many,CASSLAQGMWSEQFF
TRBJ2-1,TRBV9,.,CASSVEGSRYNEQFF
TRBJ2-3,TRBV7-9,.,CASSLSVGLITDTQYF
TRBJ2-3,TRBV24-1,.,CATSDLPIAGTSGSIDTQYF
TRBJ1-2,TRBV7-9,few,CASRFRGPNYGYTF
TRBJ1-6,TRBV3-1,few,CASSHVVRDIRSPLHF
TRBJ2-1,TRBV21-1,.,CASSKAEKRDRGHLNGDEQFF
TRBJ1-1,TRBV12-3/TRBV12-4,.,CASSFRFPGPGNTEAFF
TRBJ2-5,TRBV11-2,.,CASSGQQYQETQYF
TRBJ2-3,TRBV13,few,CASSLAEGRETTQYF
TRBJ1-1,TRBV5-5,.,CASSGPGQGSEATEAFF
TRBJ1-2,TRBV12-5,.,CASGLSGGDGYTF
TRBJ2-7,TRBV2,.,CASSPDPGDYEQYF
TRBJ1-6,TRBV28,.,CASIKDNSPLHF
TRBJ1-1,TRBV14,.,CASSHFTGGTEAFF
TRBJ2-1,TRBV5-1,.,CASSSTGGNYNEQFF
TRBJ1-2,TRBV20-1,.,CSARDSVGGYTF
TRBJ2-2,TRBV5-6,.,CASSLAWTANTGELFF